The 13 T cell receptor beta chains listed next were all sequenced from one sample in a study of blood T cell repertoires in COVID-19. Sequencing used immunoSEQ multiplex PCR; TCRdb keeps in-frame clones, though not all of them. The table lists some 57,000 clones, 90% of them singletons. Sequencing was carried out using peripheral blood. These receptors all come from a man in his fifties or sixties with active COVID-19.

The chain uses TRBV5-4 and TRBJ1-6; the D gene is possibly TRBD1 (6 bases). V gave up 4 bases and J gave up 6 bases, with 11 bases separating them. The CDR3 loop spans 14 amino acids. Germline V CDR1 and CDR2: SGHNT, YYREEE (reference sequence). The CDR3 loop is CASSVGQSNSPLHF. The CDR3 bases are TGTGCCAGCAGCGTAGGACAGTCTAATTCACCCCTCCACTTT.

This clone was recorded a few times. The chain couples TRBV28 to TRBJ2-5; D is perhaps TRBD2 (6 bases). This CDR3 has 14 amino acids. Trimming stripped 5 bases from V and 5 bases from J, with 15 bases between. The germline V gene encodes CDR1 MDHEN and CDR2 SYDVKM. The CDR3 region is CASSRLVGGETQYF. CDR3 nucleotide sequence: TGTGCCAGCAGTCGACTAGTTGGGGGGGAGACCCAGTACTTC. The complete variable domain, with remaining parts taken from reference TRBV28 and TRBJ2-5, reads DVKVTQSSRYLVKRTGEKVFLECVQDMDHENMFWYRQDPGLGLRLIYFSYDVKMKEKGDIPEGYSVSREKKERFSLILESASTNQTSMYLCASSRLVGGETQYFGPGTRLLVL.

This rearrangement joins TRBV5-6 to TRBJ2-5; D perhaps matches TRBD1 (6 bases). The CDR3 length is 16 residues. Trimming removed 0 bases from V and 3 bases from J, with 15 bases in between. The germline V gene has CDR1 SGHDT and CDR2 YYEEEE. The CDR3 region has the DNA TGTGCCAGCAGCTTGGGGGCCAGGGGTCGTGAAGAGACCCAGTACTTC. It codes for CASSLGARGREETQYF. The full variable domain, its missing parts supplied by reference TRBV5-6 and TRBJ2-5, is DAGVTQSPTHLIKTRGQQVTLRCSPKSGHDTVSWYQQALGQGPQFIFQYYEEEERQRGNFPDRFSGHQFPNYSSELNVNALLLGDSALYLCASSLGARGREETQYFGPGTRLLVL.

The rearrangement uses TRBV7-2 and TRBJ2-7; unclear D gene. CDR1 and CDR2 (germline): SGHTA, FQGNSA. The V gene lost 0 bases and the J gene lost 2 bases, with 23 bases spanning the gap. This CDR3 is 19 amino acids long. CDR3 sequence reads: CASSLAPAQKRIHPYEQYF. For the CDR3, the DNA is TGTGCCAGCAGCTTAGCCCCCGCACAGAAGAGAATACACCCCTACGAGCAGTACTTC.

A word on this clone: Other nucleotide sequences in the sample specify the same CDR3. The CDR3 DNA reads as TGTGCCAGCAGCCAAACAGGCGAGCAGTACTTC. Protein sequence: CASSQTGEQYF. The chain combines TRBV3-1 (or the pseudogene TRBV3-2) with TRBJ2-7, with D perhaps TRBD1 (5 bases). Germline loops: CDR1 LGHDT, CDR2 YNNKEL (reference sequence). CDR3 length: 11 residues. Trimming shortened V by 2 bases and J by 6 bases, and 5 bases separated the two germline ends.

The rearrangement uses TRBV3-1 (or the pseudogene TRBV3-2) and TRBJ1-4; no reliable D call. The CDR3 extends over 10 amino acids. Germline V gene lookup returns CDR1 LGHDT and CDR2 YNNKEL (reference sequence). V dropped 5 bases and J dropped 11 bases, with 6 bases sitting between them. The CDR3 sequence is CASSGEKLFF. The CDR3 bases are TGTGCCAGCAGCGGGGAGAAACTGTTTTTT.

The J gene is TRBJ2-2, the V gene TRBV5-1; no clear D gene. The CDR3 has 14 amino acids. Germline V lookup: CDR1 SGHRS, CDR2 YFSETQ. The germline V and J ends were trimmed by 1 base and 9 bases, with 13 bases remaining between them. The CDR3 is CASSLSRGARELFF. In DNA form, the CDR3 reads TGCGCCAGCAGCTTGTCTCGCGGTGCCCGGGAGCTGTTTTTT.

J is TRBJ1-2 and V is TRBV28, with D possibly being TRBD1 (6 bases). Deletions cut 6 bases from V and 2 bases from J, with 13 bases between. Germline V gene sequence: CDR1 MDHEN, CDR2 SYDVKM. CDR3 size: 14 residues. The chain's CDR3 is CASSLEGGNYGYTF. CDR3 bases: TGTGCCAGCAGCCTCGAGGGGGGGAACTATGGCTACACCTTC.

This chain joins TRBV7-8 and TRBJ2-6; D perhaps matches TRBD1 (6 bases). Looked up from germline, CDR1 is SGHVS and CDR2 is FQNEAQ. V lost 8 bases to trimming and J lost 0 bases, with 8 bases between them. This CDR3 has 14 amino acids. The CDR3 region is CASGQLSGANVLTF. The CDR3 DNA reads TGTGCCAGCGGACAGCTCTCTGGGGCCAACGTCCTGACTTTC.

The chain joins TRBV6-5 to TRBJ1-1; 7 nucleotides line up with TRBD1. Germline V gives CDR1 MNHEY, CDR2 SVGAGI. This CDR3 contains 14 residues. J lost 4 bases, V lost 2 bases, and 4 bases had no gene match. Written as DNA, the CDR3 is TGTGCCAGCAGTTACGACAGGGTGCGCACTGAAGCTTTCTTT. It codes for CASSYDRVRTEAFF.

The rearrangement links TRBV5-4 to TRBJ2-2; 7 positions agree with TRBD1. Trimming at V came to 1 base and at J to 5 bases, leaving 8 bases not matched to a gene. Germline-derived CDR1 and CDR2 are SGHNT and YYREEE (reference sequence). This CDR3 has 16 amino acids. The CDR3: CASSLLQGLGTGELFF. Written as DNA, the CDR3 is TGTGCCAGCAGCTTGTTACAGGGGTTGGGGACCGGGGAGCTGTTTTTT.

The V and J genes are TRBV4-2 and TRBJ2-3, with D perhaps TRBD2 (7 bases). The germline V gene has CDR1 LGHNA and CDR2 YNFKEQ. The CDR3 consists of 13 residues. Trimming cost V 5 bases and J 4 bases, with 10 bases left between them. CDR3 sequence reads: CASSGGASDTQYF. The CDR3 DNA reads as TGTGCCAGCAGCGGGGGGGCCTCAGATACGCAGTATTTT.

The gene calls are TRBV4-2 and TRBJ2-3; tentatively, D is TRBD1 (7 bases). CDR3 size: 15 residues. The germline V and J ends were trimmed by 7 bases and 0 bases, with 14 bases remaining between them. Germline-derived CDR1 and CDR2 are LGHNA and YNFKEQ. This CDR3 reads CASTAGTESTDTQYF. In nucleotides, the CDR3 is TGTGCCAGCACCGCGGGGACAGAGAGCACAGATACGCAGTATTTT.